The sequence of this T cell receptor (beta chain) was determined in a study of T cells after yellow fever vaccination. The CDR3 extends over 14 amino acids. Germline V gene sequence: CDR1 MNHEY, CDR2 SMNVEV (reference sequence). The V gene lost 4 bases and the J gene lost 3 bases, with 10 bases spanning the gap. With respect to this clonotype: A much bigger clone sits one base away, suggesting this may be a read error.

One entry per CDR3 protein results from TCRdb running MiXCR on the 5' RACE reads. Seen here are some 160,000 distinct CDR3 sequences, around 7.3% observed once, and the top ten hold roughly 2.5%. The J gene is TRBJ1-3, the V gene TRBV27; no reliable D call. This clonotype was obtained from a young man who received the YFV17D yellow fever vaccine. The source was CD4+ T cells sorted from PBMCs, collected 5 days after the first yellow fever vaccination. CDR3 nucleotides: TGTGCCAGCAGTTCTACATGGCGTGGAAACACCATATATTTT. Its protein product is CASSSTWRGNTIYF.